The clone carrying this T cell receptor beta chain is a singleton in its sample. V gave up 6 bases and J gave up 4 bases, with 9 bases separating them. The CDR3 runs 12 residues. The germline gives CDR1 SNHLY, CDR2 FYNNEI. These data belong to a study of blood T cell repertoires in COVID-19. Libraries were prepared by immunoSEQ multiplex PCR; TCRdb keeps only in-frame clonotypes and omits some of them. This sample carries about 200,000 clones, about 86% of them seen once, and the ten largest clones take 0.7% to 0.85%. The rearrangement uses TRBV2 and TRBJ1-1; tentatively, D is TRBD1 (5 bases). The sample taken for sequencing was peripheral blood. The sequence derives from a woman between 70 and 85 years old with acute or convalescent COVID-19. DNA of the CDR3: TGTGCCAGCAGGAGACAGACCACTGAAGCTTTCTTT. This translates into CASRRQTTEAFF.